The clone carrying this T cell receptor beta chain was observed a few times. The CDR3 is 15 residues long. V shed 2 bases, J shed 4 bases, and the junction held 6 bases outside the gene matches. The germline V gene has CDR1 PRHDT and CDR2 FYEKMQ (reference sequence). This sample stems from a study of T-cell memory formation after mild COVID-19. TCRdb recomputed calls from the 5' RACE reads with MiXCR, one row per CDR3 protein. This sample has 200,000 to 250,000 distinct CDR3 sequences, with 7.5% to 10% found just once. The specimen was PBMCs or a T cell subset sorted from them (not recorded which). V and J are TRBV13 and TRBJ2-3; TRBD2 matches at 7 bases. The receptor's source is a young man who had mild COVID-19 (a few samples of this study predate the infection). Cell type and time point are not known. The CDR3 loop reads CASSLSGEGPDTQYF. The CDR3 DNA follows: TGTGCCAGCAGCTTAAGCGGGGAGGGGCCAGATACGCAGTATTTT.